Each of the 15 T cell receptor beta chains below was sequenced from the same sample in a study of T cell repertoires in cytomegalovirus infection. TCRdb called the reads again in MiXCR, with one record for every CDR3 protein. The table shows more than 350,000 distinct CDR3 sequences, with 31% occurring only once. Sequences were obtained from PBMCs. The receptors shown here come from a human donor in good health (CMV status not recorded). Some clones in this sample may be carry-over from other donors' samples.

The sample holds one count of this clonotype. The CDR3 does not end in the conserved phenylalanine or tryptophan, so this is likely a read error. No DNA is shown, since the ends of the CDR3 on it are uncertain; the CDR3 is the one TCRdb lists. This rearrangement joins TRBV5-1 to TRBJ2-3; TRBD2, as called in the table, went unchecked against the DNA. The CDR3 is 16 residues long, ends included. From germline, CDR1 is SGHRS and CDR2 YFSETQ. Here the CDR3 reads CASSYTTSGDTDTQSC.

The rearrangement links TRBV15 to TRBJ2-7; a weak D match, TRBD1 (6 bases). This CDR3 contains 15 residues. Trimming removed 7 bases from V and 4 bases from J, with 20 bases in between. The germline V gene has CDR1 LNHNV and CDR2 YYDKDF (reference sequence). CDR3 region: CATIRGVPERYEQYF. For the CDR3, the DNA is TGTGCCACCATCAGGGGTGTGCCAGAACGTTACGAGCAGTACTTC.

The CDR3, as DNA: TGCAGTGCCTACGGGACAGTCGATAGCAATCAGCCCCAGCATTTT. The encoded protein is CSAYGTVDSNQPQHF. The chain is built from TRBV20-1 and TRBJ1-5, with 7 bases that match TRBD1. The CDR3 spans 15 residues. Germline V gene sequence: CDR1 DFQATT, CDR2 SNEGSKA (reference sequence). V was pared by 6 bases and J by 0 bases, with 8 bases of the junction left unmatched.

This clonotype was counted many times. The CDR3, as DNA: TGTGCCAGCAGTAGTAACCGGGACAGCAATCAGCCCCAGCATTTT. Translated, it gives CASSSNRDSNQPQHF. The chain combines TRBV11-2 with TRBJ1-5; TRBD1 is a possible D gene (5 bases). Germline CDR1 reads SGHAT; CDR2 reads FQNNGV. The CDR3 is 15 amino acids. Trimming removed 6 bases from V and 1 base from J, with 13 bases in between.

The chain links TRBV28 to TRBJ2-6, with D perhaps matching TRBD1 (7 bases). This CDR3 region has 16 residues. The germline V gene has CDR1 MDHEN and CDR2 SYDVKM. The ends were cut back, 5 bases at V and 4 bases at J, with 15 bases in the middle. The DNA for the CDR3 is TGTGCCAGCAGTCCGGCAGGGGGAGGAGGGGCCAACGTCCTGACTTTC. This translates into CASSPAGGGGANVLTF.

J is TRBJ1-6 and V is TRBV6-1; perhaps TRBD1 as D (5 bases). Trimming removed 2 bases at V and 5 bases at J, with 10 bases between. Germline CDR1 is MNHNS and CDR2 is SASEGT. The CDR3 has 15 amino acids. The CDR3 coding sequence is TGTGCCAGCAGTGAATTCGGGGCCCATAATTCACCCCTCCACTTT. Translated: CASSEFGAHNSPLHF.

This clonotype was seen repeatedly, ten times or more. This chain links TRBV6-1 with TRBJ2-4; 8 nucleotides line up with TRBD1. After removal of 4 bases from V and 8 bases from J, the junction contained 7 bases not matched to a gene. CDR3 length: 14 residues. Germline values: CDR1 MNHNS, CDR2 SASEGT. Here the CDR3 DNA reads TGTGCCAGCAGTGGAACAGGGGGTAGGGACATTCAGTACTTC. Its translation: CASSGTGGRDIQYF.

J is TRBJ2-7 and V is TRBV14; D might be TRBD2 (6 bases). Germline values: CDR1 SGHDN, CDR2 FVKESK. V gave up 3 bases and J gave up 3 bases, with 12 bases separating them. The CDR3 length is 14 residues. CDR3 DNA: TGTGCCAGCAGCCACGGGGGTCTAATCTACGAGCAGTACTTC. This encodes CASSHGGLIYEQYF.

The chain links TRBV7-2 to TRBJ1-6; the match to TRBD1 covers 7 bases. This CDR3 has 17 amino acids. The germline gives CDR1 SGHTA, CDR2 FQGNSA. V lost 4 bases and J lost 5; bases outside the gene matches: 11. The CDR3 DNA sequence: TGTGCCAGCAGCTCTTTTACGACAGGGCGGGATAATTCACCCCTCCACTTT. Translation gives CASSSFTTGRDNSPLHF.

A few counts support this clonotype. This chain joins TRBV5-6 and TRBJ1-2; 9 nucleotides match TRBD1. The CDR3 totals 16 residues. Germline V gene lookup returns CDR1 SGHDT and CDR2 YYEEEE. The V segment lost 0 bases and the J segment 7 bases; nucleotides outside the gene matches: 10. This CDR3 is CASSLATGGRSRGYTF. The CDR3 nucleotides are TGTGCCAGCAGCTTGGCCACAGGGGGCAGGAGTCGTGGCTACACCTTC.

This chain uses TRBV18 with TRBJ2-1; D may correspond to TRBD1 or TRBD2 (5 bases each). The CDR3 sequence is 15 residues long. Per germline, CDR1 KGHSH and CDR2 LQKENI. Trimming removed 5 bases from V and 7 bases from J, with 18 bases in between. CDR3 sequence reads: CASSSRDLKQNEQFF. CDR3 DNA: TGTGCCAGCTCATCCCGGGACCTAAAGCAAAATGAGCAGTTCTTC. Together with reference TRBV18 and TRBJ2-1, the CDR3 gives the full variable domain: NAGVMQNPRHLVRRRGQEARLRCSPMKGHSHVYWYRQLPEEGLKFMVYLQKENIIDESGMPKERFSAEFPKEGPSILRIQQVVRGDSAAYFCASSSRDLKQNEQFFGPGTRLTVL.

This clonotype was picked up a small number of times. The rearrangement uses TRBV4-1 and TRBJ1-1, with 11 bases matching TRBD1. Trimming took 4 bases from V and 3 from J; bases not matched to a gene: 7. Germline-derived CDR1 and CDR2 are MGHRA and YSYEKL. The CDR3 spans 16 residues. The CDR3, as DNA: TGCGCCAGCAGCCGAACGCCGGGACAGGGGGACACTGAAGCTTTCTTT. Its translation is CASSRTPGQGDTEAFF.

V and J are TRBV7-2 and TRBJ2-7; D possibly corresponds to TRBD1 (6 bases). The CDR3 loop spans 13 amino acids. V shed 1 base and J shed 12 bases, with 16 bases lying between them. Per the germline V gene, CDR1 is SGHTA and CDR2 is FQGNSA. CDR3 sequence: CASSLDGQWVLYF. The CDR3 DNA sequence: TGTGCCAGCAGCTTAGATGGACAGTGGGTTCTGTACTTC.

Worth noting for this clonotype: The germline gene is not matched at one end of the junction; a read error may be the cause. The genes are TRBV28 and TRBJ1-6; tentative D call: TRBD1 (6 bases). CDR1 and CDR2 (germline): MDHEN, SYDVKM. The CDR3 is 15 residues long. The CDR3, as DNA: TGTGCCAGCAGTTTATTGGGTGGGGGGCGCGGACCCCTCCAATTT. This codes for CASSLLGGGRGPLQF.

The V call is TRBV4-1, the J call TRBJ2-7, with D possibly matching TRBD1 (5 bases). The CDR3 is 14 amino acids. CDR1 is MGHRA, CDR2 YSYEKL, per germline. Between the trimmed V and J ends, which lost 0 bases and 3 bases, there was a span of 9 bases. The CDR3 nucleotides are TGCGCCAGCAGCCAAGATCCCGACAGCTACGAGCAGTACTTC. Protein sequence: CASSQDPDSYEQYF.